A single T cell receptor (beta chain) is shown here with its context. Its target is not known. cDNA prepared by RNA extraction and subsequent reverse transcription served as the template for sequencing. Assay used: immunoSEQ multiplex PCR; TCRdb lists only in-frame clones, some missing. The sample lists 150,000 to 200,000 clones; 50% to 60% were seen once. Samples from alopecia areata patients were lesional scalp punch biopsies and peripheral blood. Both CD4+ and CD8+ T cells were separated by sorting PBMCs. Germline V lookup: CDR1 WSHSY, CDR2 SAAADI. V dropped 7 bases and J dropped 5 bases, with 19 bases sitting between them. The CDR3 is made up of 15 amino acids. The data stem from a study of CD8+ T cells in alopecia areata. General study points: Scalp lesions, especially in alopecia totalis/universalis, had higher clonality than normal scalp.

Material: CD4+ T cells sorted from blood, obtained at week 0. The TCR comes from a human donor with alopecia areata. V and J are TRBV10-2 and TRBJ2-3; possible D gene TRBD2, 6 bases. In DNA, the CDR3 is TGCGCCAGCACTTCCAGGACTACTAATGGAGATACGCAGTATTTT. This encodes CASTSRTTNGDTQYF.